These 29 T cell receptor beta chains were all obtained from the same sample, sequenced in a study of shared clonotypes between healthy human individuals. TCRdb's copy holds only in-frame clones and misses some; the assay was immunoSEQ multiplex PCR. The table includes approximately 500,000 clones, roughly 79% detected once. Specimen: PBMCs. The receptors shown here come from a woman between 40 and 55 years old in good health. Some clones in this sample may be carry-over from other donors' samples.

This chain joins TRBV18 and TRBJ2-4, with 8 bases lining up with TRBD2. This CDR3 contains 16 residues. After removal of 6 bases from V and 5 bases from J, the junction contained 12 bases not matched to a gene. Germline V gene lookup returns CDR1 KGHSH and CDR2 LQKENI. For the CDR3, the DNA is TGTGCCAGCTCGCCCGGGGGGGGAGCTGCGGAAAACATTCAGTACTTC. Its protein product is CASSPGGGAAENIQYF.

The V call is TRBV6-4, the J call TRBJ1-1; 8 bases are shared with TRBD1. CDR1 is MRHNA, CDR2 SNTAGT, per germline. The CDR3 runs 13 residues. J gave up 9 bases and V 5 bases, and 8 bases lay outside the gene matches. The CDR3 protein is CASSLRTGQKAFF. CDR3 in DNA: TGTGCCAGCAGTTTACGGACAGGGCAAAAAGCTTTCTTT.

The chain is built from TRBV7-3 and TRBJ2-3, with D possibly matching TRBD2 (6 bases). With 5 bases removed from V and 5 bases from J, the gap between germline ends came to 14 bases. This CDR3 is 14 amino acids long. CDR1 is SGHTA, CDR2 FQGTGA, per germline. The CDR3 DNA is TGTGCCAGCAGCCAAGGGACTCCCGGAGATACGCAGTATTTT. Protein: CASSQGTPGDTQYF.

The chain recombines TRBV6-5 with TRBJ2-5; 8 positions agree with TRBD1. CDR3 length: 15 residues. Germline lookup yields CDR1 MNHEY and CDR2 SVGAGI. Trimming at V came to 8 bases and at J to 5 bases, leaving 13 bases not matched to a gene. This CDR3 reads CASGPDRVLCETQYF. The CDR3 nucleotides are TGTGCCAGCGGGCCGGACAGGGTCCTTTGTGAGACCCAGTACTTC.

J is TRBJ2-3 and V is TRBV5-1; D uncertain. CDR1 and CDR2 (germline): SGHRS, YFSETQ. The CDR3 consists of 15 residues. The V and J ends lost 4 bases and 6 bases respectively, with 18 bases between them. The CDR3 coding sequence is TGCGCCAGCAGCAGGCCAAGCCAAGCAGCCGATACGCAGTATTTT. Translation: CASSRPSQAADTQYF. Using reference TRBV5-1 and TRBJ2-3 for the parts outside the CDR3, the full variable domain is KAGVTQTPRYLIKTRGQQVTLSCSPISGHRSVSWYQQTPGQGLQFLFEYFSETQRNKGNFPGRFSGRQFSNSRSEMNVSTLELGDSALYLCASSRPSQAADTQYFGPGTRLTVL.

For this clone: A junction end diverges from the germline sequence, so it may reflect a read error. This chain links TRBV5-4 with TRBJ2-2; 7 bases are a match to TRBD2. Germline V CDR1 and CDR2: SGHNT, YYREEE (reference sequence). This CDR3 has 16 amino acids. The CDR3 sequence: CASSQDTLGGPGELFF. DNA of the CDR3: TGCGCCAGCAGCCAAGATACGCTGGGAGGGCCCGGGGAGCTGTTTTTT.

In its sample, this clone was seen once. The V and J genes are TRBV11-2 and TRBJ2-1; 9 bases are a match to TRBD2. Trimming took 2 bases from V and 10 from J; bases not matched to a gene: 0. Germline assignment: CDR1 SGHAT and CDR2 FQNNGV. The CDR3 is made up of 12 amino acids. CDR3 nucleotides: TGTGCCAGCAGCTTAAGCGGGGGGGAGCAGTTCTTC. This gives the protein CASSLSGGEQFF.

The chain recombines TRBV6-1 with TRBJ2-7; TRBD1 aligns across 9 bases. V gave up 3 bases and J gave up 2 bases; unmatched junction bases: 5. The CDR3 sequence is 15 residues long. From germline, CDR1 is MNHNS and CDR2 SASEGT. The chain's CDR3 is CASSDMGQGPYEQYF. The DNA of the CDR3 is TGTGCCAGCAGTGATATGGGACAGGGACCCTACGAGCAGTACTTC.

This clone has only a few counts. This chain connects TRBV7-9 to TRBJ2-1, with 9 nucleotides matching TRBD2. V dropped 5 bases and J dropped 9; count of bases not matched to a gene: 11. CDR3 length: 15 amino acids. Germline loops: CDR1 SEHNR, CDR2 FQNEAQ (reference sequence). This CDR3 reads CASSPGGLAGSEQFF. The CDR3 DNA reads as TGTGCCAGCAGCCCCGGCGGTCTAGCGGGATCTGAGCAGTTCTTC.

The genes are TRBV6-5 and TRBJ1-5; no definite D call. CDR3 length: 15 residues. Trimming pared 0 bases from V and 1 base from J, leaving 7 bases between. Germline lookup yields CDR1 MNHEY and CDR2 SVGAGI. CDR3 loop: CASSYSRPSNQPQHF. CDR3 nucleotides: TGTGCCAGCAGTTACTCGAGACCGAGCAATCAGCCCCAGCATTTT.

In the case of this clone: Mismatch with germline at one junction end may stem from a read error. The sample carries other DNA sequences with the same CDR3. J is TRBJ1-2 and V is TRBV28; no clear D. CDR1 is MDHEN and CDR2 is SYDVKM in the germline V gene. This CDR3 region has 12 residues. In nucleotides, the CDR3 is TGTGCCAGCAGTTTGGCTAACTATGGCTACACCTTT. Residues: CASSLANYGYTF.

A few counts support this clone. The chain uses TRBV7-2 and TRBJ1-3, with a tentative D call TRBD1 (6 bases). Germline V lookup: CDR1 SGHTA, CDR2 FQGNSA. This CDR3 comprises 17 residues. V lost 5 bases, J lost 0 bases, and 17 bases lay in between. CDR3 bases: TGTGCCAGCAGCCTCCGAGGGGGACACCTCTCTGGAAACACCATATATTTT. Its protein is CASSLRGGHLSGNTIYF.

This clone came up a few times. This rearrangement joins TRBV2 to TRBJ2-5; 8 positions agree with TRBD1. The CDR3 is 16 residues long. The ends lost 4 bases at V and 2 bases at J; junction bases unmatched: 9. The germline gives CDR1 SNHLY, CDR2 FYNNEI. The CDR3 nucleotides read TGTGCCAGCAGTGCTCTTGGACAGGGACCTCAAGAGACCCAGTACTTC. This translates into CASSALGQGPQETQYF.

The chain links TRBV19 to TRBJ2-2, with 9 bases fitting TRBD1. CDR3 length: 14 amino acids. Germline V gene data show CDR1 as LNHDA and CDR2 as SQIVND (reference sequence). Trimming cost V 2 bases and J 9 bases; bases outside gene matches: 4. CDR3 bases: TGTGCCAGTAGTATACCGGACAGGGGACGGGAGCTGTTTTTT. Translation gives CASSIPDRGRELFF.

The chain combines TRBV19 with TRBJ2-1; no firm D call. V was shortened by 3 bases and J by 2 bases, with 11 bases between the two germline ends. Germline CDR1 is LNHDA and CDR2 is SQIVND (reference sequence). This CDR3 contains 15 residues. The CDR3 loop reads CASSISLSAYNEQFF. CDR3 sequence (DNA): TGTGCCAGTAGTATCTCCCTCTCAGCCTACAATGAGCAGTTCTTC.

This chain joins TRBV10-3 and TRBJ1-1, with a possible D match to TRBD1 (6 bases). V gave up 6 bases and J gave up 2 bases, with 16 bases separating them. The germline V gene encodes CDR1 ENHRY and CDR2 SYGVKD. The CDR3 is 15 residues long. The CDR3 is CAIRRIQGTNTEAFF. Written as DNA, the CDR3 is TGTGCCATCAGGAGAATACAGGGAACAAACACTGAAGCTTTCTTT.

This clone was seen once. The chain combines TRBV5-1 with TRBJ2-5; perhaps TRBD2 as D (6 bases). The closer fit of TRBJ2-7 to the DNA end suggests the J call may be wrong. The CDR3 has 14 residues. CDR1 SGHRS and CDR2 YFSETQ come from the germline V gene. In DNA, the CDR3 is TGCGCCAGCAGGGGACTTACTTCTACTAGCGAGCAGTACTTC. Protein sequence: CASRGLTSTSEQYF.

The chain links TRBV5-1 to TRBJ1-1; a possible D gene is TRBD1 (6 bases). The CDR3 length is 13 residues. V was cut by 4 bases and J by 4 bases, with 11 bases left in between. Germline V gene lookup returns CDR1 SGHRS and CDR2 YFSETQ. The CDR3 nucleotides are TGCGCCAGCAGCCCCCAGGGGTCCACTGAAGCTTTCTTT. The encoded protein is CASSPQGSTEAFF.

The rearrangement joins TRBV7-8 to TRBJ2-1; no clear D gene. This CDR3 has 12 amino acids. Germline V gene lookup returns CDR1 SGHVS and CDR2 FQNEAQ. The V end lost 6 bases, the J end lost 10 bases, and 13 bases lay between the germline ends. In nucleotides, the CDR3 is TGTGCCAGCAGGAAGTCCGGGTTCGAGCAGTTCTTC. Protein product: CASRKSGFEQFF.

This clone appeared a few times. The rearrangement joins TRBV6-5 to TRBJ1-2; D is possibly TRBD1 (5 bases). The CDR3 has 13 amino acids. V lost 7 bases and J lost 0, with 9 bases in between. Looked up from germline, CDR1 is MNHEY and CDR2 is SVGAGI. In DNA form, the CDR3 reads TGTGCCAGCATGGCAGGGACTAACTATGGCTACACCTTC. This gives the protein CASMAGTNYGYTF.

J is TRBJ1-2 and V is TRBV28; tentative D call: TRBD1 (6 bases). Germline CDR1 and CDR2: MDHEN and SYDVKM. V lost 8 bases, J lost 4 bases, and 11 bases lay in between. This CDR3 region has 12 residues. CDR3 nucleotides: TGTGCCAGCGGGGGAGGGGGCTATGGCTACACCTTC. Amino acid sequence: CASGGGGYGYTF.

This clone has just a few counts. The sample has other DNA sequences that encode this CDR3 too. The gene calls are TRBV5-1 and TRBJ2-1; 7 bases are shared with TRBD2. This CDR3 is 15 amino acids long. The ends lost 2 bases at V and 5 bases at J; junction bases unmatched: 7. Germline V gives CDR1 SGHRS, CDR2 YFSETQ. The CDR3 sequence: CASSLAASGDNEQFF. The CDR3 region has the DNA TGCGCCAGCAGCTTAGCGGCTAGCGGAGACAATGAGCAGTTCTTC.

In DNA form, the CDR3 reads TGTGCCAGCAGTTACTCGTGGCTAGCGGGACGAGAGACCCAGTACTTC. Translating gives CASSYSWLAGRETQYF. The rearrangement joins TRBV6-6 to TRBJ2-5; 9 nucleotides match TRBD2. In germline, CDR1 is MNHNY, CDR2 SVGAGI (reference sequence). Trimming took 0 bases from V and 4 from J; bases not matched to a gene: 6. The CDR3 spans 16 residues.

The chain recombines TRBV7-9 with TRBJ1-3; TRBD1 might be the D (6 bases). Germline CDR1 reads SEHNR; CDR2 reads FQNEAQ (reference sequence). V dropped 3 bases and J dropped 0 bases, with 15 bases sitting between them. CDR3 size: 17 residues. CDR3 bases: TGTGCCAGCAGCTTTCTTGACAGGACGGACTCTGGAAACACCATATATTTT. Protein sequence: CASSFLDRTDSGNTIYF.

This clone was seen many times. This CDR3 is CATKTGTSLGWQFF. CDR3 sequence (DNA): TGTGCCACAAAAACCGGGACTAGTCTTGGGTGGCAGTTCTTC. The chain carries TRBV27 and TRBJ2-1; 8 nucleotides line up with TRBD2. The V gene's germline CDR1 is MNHEY and CDR2 SMNVEV (reference sequence). The CDR3 has 14 residues. V trimming: 10 bases; J trimming: 12 bases; junction bases outside the gene matches: 17.

The chain carries TRBV14 and TRBJ2-2, with a weak D call TRBD1 (6 bases). Germline values: CDR1 SGHDN, CDR2 FVKESK. The CDR3 is made up of 17 amino acids. Trimming pared 4 bases from V and 10 bases from J, leaving 25 bases between. This CDR3 reads CASSLHIIYSGVMELFF. CDR3 DNA sequence: TGTGCCAGCAGCCTTCATATAATCTACTCAGGGGTAATGGAGCTGTTTTTT.

The CDR3 nucleotides are TGTGCCAGCAGTCGCGGGACAGGCGGTAGCGAAAAACTGTTTTTT. It specifies CASSRGTGGSEKLFF. The rearrangement uses TRBV6-5 and TRBJ1-4; 8 nucleotides match TRBD1. V gave up 5 bases and J gave up 8 bases; unmatched junction bases: 10. The germline CDR1 and CDR2 sequences are MNHEY and SVGAGI. CDR3 size: 15 residues.

This clone was counted a single time. This chain joins TRBV7-9 and TRBJ2-1; unclear D gene. The CDR3 has 16 residues. Germline values: CDR1 SEHNR, CDR2 FQNEAQ (reference sequence). V gave up 5 bases and J gave up 1 base, with 15 bases separating them. The CDR3: CASSLRDFRSYNEQFF. In nucleotides, the CDR3 is TGTGCCAGCAGCCTAAGGGATTTTAGGTCCTACAATGAGCAGTTCTTC.

In this sample, this clone turned up once. V and J are TRBV7-2 and TRBJ2-3; tentatively, D is TRBD2 (6 bases). The V gene lost 4 bases and the J gene lost 2 bases, with 7 bases spanning the gap. This CDR3 has 13 residues. Germline CDR1 is SGHTA and CDR2 is FQGNSA. CDR3 in amino acids: CASSWRDTDTQYF. CDR3 DNA sequence: TGTGCCAGCAGCTGGCGGGACACAGATACGCAGTATTTT. The full variable domain, its missing parts supplied by reference TRBV7-2 and TRBJ2-3, is GAGVSQSPSNKVTEKGKDVELRCDPISGHTALYWYRQSLGQGLEFLIYFQGNSAPDKSGLPSDRFSAERTGGSVSTLTIQRTQQEDSAVYLCASSWRDTDTQYFGPGTRLTVL.